The 7 T cell receptor beta chains below come from one sample, sequenced in a study of CD8 T cells in Susac syndrome. Random hexamers primed reverse transcription of roughly 0.45 to 1 ug RNA. TCRdb analysed the immunoSEQ multiplex PCR reads with MiXCR anew, one entry per CDR3 protein. The sample lists around 130,000 distinct CDR3 sequences, 90% to 95% occurring once. Specimen: CD4+ T cells from PBMCs. The receptors shown here come from a human donor in good health.

The chain has TRBV30 and TRBJ1-4; possibly TRBD1 for D (6 bases). With 2 bases removed from V and 8 bases from J, the gap between germline ends came to 15 bases. The CDR3 totals 14 residues. Germline-derived CDR1 and CDR2 are GTSNPN and SVGIG (reference sequence). Here the CDR3 reads CAWSYGGTNEKLFF. The DNA of the CDR3 is TGTGCCTGGAGTTATGGCGGGACAAACGAAAAACTGTTTTTT. The entire variable domain, with the rest obtained from reference TRBV30 and TRBJ1-4, is as follows: SQTIHQWPATLVQPVGSPLSLECTVEGTSNPNLYWYRQAAGRGLQLLFYSVGIGQISSEVPQNLSASRPQDRQFILSSKKLLLSDSGFYLCAWSYGGTNEKLFFGSGTQLSVL.

The rearrangement uses TRBV7-2 and TRBJ2-7; unclear D gene. The length of the CDR3 is 12 residues. Trimming removed 5 bases from V and 6 bases from J, with 11 bases in between. CDR1 and CDR2 from the germline V gene are SGHTA and FQGNSA. Here the CDR3 reads CASSHSGREQYF. The DNA of the CDR3 is TGTGCCAGCAGCCACTCAGGTCGCGAGCAGTACTTC.

The DNA for the CDR3 is TGTGCCAGCAGTGAGGGACAGGGACTCTATGGCTACACCTTC. Translating gives CASSEGQGLYGYTF. This chain links TRBV2 with TRBJ1-2, with TRBD1 matching over 9 bases. This CDR3 is built from 14 residues. Germline lookup yields CDR1 SNHLY and CDR2 FYNNEI. V trimming: 3 bases; J trimming: 4 bases; junction bases outside the gene matches: 3.

V usage is TRBV18 and J usage is TRBJ1-1, with a possible D match to TRBD1 (5 bases). Germline CDR1 KGHSH, CDR2 LQKENI. This CDR3 contains 13 residues. Trimming shortened V by 0 bases and J by 3 bases, and 5 bases separated the two germline ends. The DNA of the CDR3 is TGTGCCAGCTCACCACCGGGGGACACTGAAGCTTTCTTT. Its translation: CASSPPGDTEAFF. The full variable domain, its missing parts supplied by reference TRBV18 and TRBJ1-1, is NAGVMQNPRHLVRRRGQEARLRCSPMKGHSHVYWYRQLPEEGLKFMVYLQKENIIDESGMPKERFSAEFPKEGPSILRIQQVVRGDSAAYFCASSPPGDTEAFFGQGTRLTVV.

The chain uses TRBV20-1 and TRBJ2-2; possibly TRBD2 for D (6 bases). Per the germline V gene, CDR1 is DFQATT and CDR2 is SNEGSKA (reference sequence). There are 14 residues in the CDR3. V gave up 1 base and J gave up 4 bases, with 10 bases separating them. CDR3 nucleotide sequence: TGCAGTGCTAGAGCCCGCGGGGCCACCGGGGAGCTGTTTTTT. Encoded protein: CSARARGATGELFF.

V and J are TRBV18 and TRBJ2-1; 11 nucleotides line up with TRBD2. The CDR3 is made up of 14 amino acids. Germline V lookup: CDR1 KGHSH, CDR2 LQKENI. The V segment lost 0 bases and the J segment 12 bases; nucleotides outside the gene matches: 4. The DNA for the CDR3 is TGTGCCAGCTCACCACCGGCGCTAGCGGGAGGGCAGTTCTTC. The encoded protein is CASSPPALAGGQFF. Based on the CDR3 plus reference TRBV18 and TRBJ2-1, the full variable domain is NAGVMQNPRHLVRRRGQEARLRCSPMKGHSHVYWYRQLPEEGLKFMVYLQKENIIDESGMPKERFSAEFPKEGPSILRIQQVVRGDSAAYFCASSPPALAGGQFFGPGTRLTVL.

The chain carries TRBV10-3 and TRBJ2-5; D unresolved. The CDR3 has 13 residues. Trimming removed 7 bases at V and 3 bases at J, with 12 bases between. Germline loops: CDR1 ENHRY, CDR2 SYGVKD. CDR3 DNA: TGTGCCATCACGGCCGGTCGAGAAGAGACCCAGTACTTC. Translation gives CAITAGREETQYF.